The sequence of this TCR beta chain was determined in a study of blood T cell dynamics during melanoma immunotherapy. Study background: Patients with metastatic melanoma got pembrolizumab or nivolumab-ipilimumab as first-line care.

Time point here: week 3, after first cycle of checkpoint inhibitor. Response was assessed by RECIST 1.1 at 12 weeks, except a couple of rapid progressors. CDR1 is SEHNR and CDR2 is FQNEAQ in the germline V gene (reference sequence). The CDR3 length is 16 residues. V lost 6 bases to trimming and J lost 1 base; unmatched junction nucleotides: 10. The table came from immunoSEQ multiplex PCR; TCRdb's copy has only in-frame clones and leaves some out. The table has about 11,000 clones, 84% seen once; the top ten hold approximately 16%. This TCR was recovered from a human donor with melanoma. The V gene is TRBV7-9, the J gene TRBJ1-1; 8 bases match TRBD1. The sample here was blood, taken from a patient treated with checkpoint blockade. Here the CDR3 DNA reads TGTGCCAGCAGACCTAAGTCGGGGACAGGGAACACTGAAGCTTTCTTT. It codes for CASRPKSGTGNTEAFF.